These 25 T cell receptor beta chains were all obtained from the same sample, sequenced in a study of T cell clonality in common variable immunodeficiency. Sequencing used immunoSEQ multiplex PCR; TCRdb keeps in-frame clones, though not all of them. The counts give under 65,000 clones, none of them seen only once; about 0.85% is held by the top ten. Material for sequencing was peripheral blood mononuclear cells. The source is a person between 18 and 75 years old in good health.

This clone appeared many times. The read falls 3 residues short of the CDR3 end, and the missing part is taken from the germline J gene. V gene TRBV5-1 combines with J gene TRBJ1-4; 7 bases line up with TRBD1. The CDR3 totals 14 residues. Trimming removed 1 base from V and 7 bases from J; junction bases left unmatched: 4. Germline V lookup: CDR1 SGHRS, CDR2 YFSETQ. The sequenced CDR3 bases are TGCGCCAGCAGCTTGACCAGGACAGGTGAAAAA. Translated: CASSLTRTGEK. The entire CDR3 protein is CASSLTRTGEKLFF. The full variable domain, rest sourced from reference TRBV5-1 and TRBJ1-4, is KAGVTQTPRYLIKTRGQQVTLSCSPISGHRSVSWYQQTPGQGLQFLFEYFSETQRNKGNFPGRFSGRQFSNSRSEMNVSTLELGDSALYLCASSLTRTGEKLFFGSGTQLSVL.

The CDR3 sequence is CASTPGGRNSPLFF. The DNA read from the CDR3 is TGTGCCAGTACTCCCGGGGGGAGGAATTCACCA. The chain carries TRBV19 and TRBJ1-4; D perhaps matches TRBD1 (5 bases). The observed sequence ends 3 residues before the CDR3 terminus, with the missing tail filled in from the germline J gene. This CDR3 spans 14 amino acids. Looked up from germline, CDR1 is LNHDA and CDR2 is SQIVND (reference sequence). The full variable domain, in which reference TRBV19 and TRBJ1-4 provide the parts outside the CDR3, is DGGITQSPKYLFRKEGQNVTLSCEQNLNHDAMYWYRQDPGQGLRLIYYSQIVNDFQKGDIAEGYSVSREKKESFPLTVTSAQKNPTAFYLCASTPGGRNSPLFFGSGTQLSVL.

This clone was counted ten times or more. The CDR3 goes on 3 residues after the read ends, and that part is filled in from the germline J gene. The gene calls are TRBV18 and TRBJ2-7; D could derive from TRBD1 or TRBD2 (5 bases each). In germline, CDR1 is KGHSH, CDR2 LQKENI. The CDR3 loop spans 13 amino acids. Deletions cut 1 base from V and 3 bases from J, with 7 bases between. CDR3 loop: CASSPQGSYEQYF. CDR3 DNA (partial): TGTGCCAGCTCACCACAGGGGAGCTACGAG.

Ten or more counts support this clone. The read comes to an end 3 residues before the CDR3 does, leaving the germline J gene to fill in the end. The V call is TRBV19, the J call TRBJ2-2; the match to TRBD2 covers 9 bases. V lost 8 bases to trimming and J lost 7 bases; unmatched junction nucleotides: 17. CDR1 is LNHDA, CDR2 SQIVND, per germline (reference sequence). This CDR3 has 17 residues. CDR3: CASQTRVMTSGFGELFF. Incomplete CDR3 DNA: TGTGCCAGTCAAACGCGGGTTATGACTAGCGGTTTCGGGGAG.

This clone was seen many times. The CDR3 end falls 3 residues outside the read, so it is completed with the germline J gene. The rearrangement links TRBV10-1 to TRBJ1-2; 10 bases are a match to TRBD1. The trim removed 9 bases at V and 4 bases at J, leaving 17 bases unmatched. The germline CDR1 and CDR2 sequences are WNHNN and SYGVQD (reference sequence). The CDR3 runs 17 residues. The CDR3 DNA, read in part, is TGCGCCAGTCAGAAACCGGGACAGGGGACTTCAGGCTATGGC. Translation gives CASQKPGQGTSGYG. In full, the CDR3 is CASQKPGQGTSGYGYTF.

This clone has ten or more counts. The germline gene is not matched at one end of the junction; a read error may be the cause. The read gets to within 3 residues of the CDR3 end, and the germline J gene fills in the rest. The J gene is TRBJ2-5, the V gene TRBV4-2, with TRBD2 matching 9 bases. The CDR3 totals 17 residues. Germline values: CDR1 LGHNA, CDR2 YNFKEQ. The DNA read from the CDR3 is TGCGCCAGCAGCCAAGACGGGGGTAGCGGGGGCCAAGAGACC. Its protein product is CASSQDGGSGGQET. The entire CDR3 protein is CASSQDGGSGGQETQYF.

This clone was counted many times. The CDR3 goes on 3 residues after the read ends, and that part is filled in from the germline J gene. The gene calls are TRBV5-1 and TRBJ1-5, with 10 positions matching TRBD1. Germline CDR1 SGHRS, CDR2 YFSETQ. This CDR3 has 15 amino acids. V was pared by 4 bases and J by 5 bases, with 6 bases of the junction left unmatched. CDR3 DNA, as far as it was read: TGCGCCAGCAGCCCCCTCGGGACAGGGGATCAGCCC. This translates into CASSPLGTGDQP. From start to end, the CDR3 is CASSPLGTGDQPQHF.

This clone was recorded at least ten times. The CDR3 end falls 3 residues outside the read, so it is completed with the germline J gene. The chain couples TRBV7-3 to TRBJ1-1; maybe TRBD1 (5 bases). Trimming took 5 bases from V and 5 from J, leaving 18 bases between them. The CDR3 runs 15 residues. Germline values: CDR1 SGHTA, CDR2 FQGTGA. The chain's CDR3 is CASSLQAGVMTEAFF. The covered CDR3 bases are TGTGCCAGCAGCCTCCAGGCGGGGGTGATGACTGAA.

Turning to this clone: The CDR3 end lies 3 residues beyond the end of the read and is filled in from the germline J gene. The gene calls are TRBV6-1 and TRBJ1-2, with D possibly matching TRBD1 (5 bases). Germline V gene data show CDR1 as MNHNS and CDR2 as SASEGT. CDR3 length: 18 amino acids. CDR3 sequence: CASSEVYSSAGRGNDYTF. The sequenced CDR3 bases are TGTGCCAGCAGTGAAGTCTATTCATCAGCGGGCCGGGGCAATGAC.

This clone occurred many times. The part of the CDR3 DNA that was read is TGCGCCAGCAGCTTGGAACAGGCCCCGCGGTATTCACCC. This codes for CASSLEQAPRYSP. From start to end, the CDR3 is CASSLEQAPRYSPLHF. The chain joins TRBV5-1 to TRBJ1-6; perhaps TRBD1 as D (5 bases). The CDR3 is cut off 3 residues early in the read; its end comes from the germline J gene. Trimming took 0 bases from V and 8 from J, leaving 15 bases between them. This CDR3 has 16 amino acids. CDR1 is SGHRS, CDR2 YFSETQ, per germline.

Ten or more counts support this clone. The observed sequence ends 3 residues before the CDR3 terminus, with the missing tail filled in from the germline J gene. The rearrangement links TRBV15 to TRBJ1-2; the D gene is possibly TRBD1 (5 bases). Germline values: CDR1 LNHNV, CDR2 YYDKDF (reference sequence). V was shortened by 3 bases and J by 1 base, with 12 bases between the two germline ends. The CDR3 is 15 residues long. The CDR3 protein is CATSSRIRDNYGYTF. The DNA read from the CDR3 is TGTGCCACCAGCAGCCGTATCAGGGATAACTATGGC.

This clone was seen many times. The read gets to within 3 residues of the CDR3 end, and the germline J gene fills in the rest. The chain uses TRBV20-1 and TRBJ2-1; 7 nucleotides agree with TRBD2. The V segment lost 3 bases and the J segment 3 bases; nucleotides outside the gene matches: 5. Germline CDR1 is DFQATT and CDR2 is SNEGSKA (reference sequence). This CDR3 region has 14 residues. CDR3 loop: CSARASGLYNEQFF. CDR3 DNA, as far as it was read: TGCAGTGCTAGGGCTAGCGGCCTCTACAATGAG.

This clone was seen a few times. The sequenced part of the CDR3 DNA is TGCGCCAGCAGCTTGGTGGGGGGGCTACCCTCTACGGGAGGC. Translating gives CASSLVGGLPSTGG. The entire CDR3 protein reads CASSLVGGLPSTGGYTF. This sequence joins TRBV5-1 and TRBJ1-2, with D possibly TRBD1 on 6 matching bases. The CDR3 is cut off 3 residues early in the read; its end comes from the germline J gene. Germline CDR1 and CDR2: SGHRS and YFSETQ. The CDR3 runs to 17 residues.

This clone was observed at least ten times. The CDR3 goes on 3 residues after the read ends, and that part is filled in from the germline J gene. The V and J genes are TRBV19 and TRBJ2-1; 11 bases match TRBD2. The germline gives CDR1 LNHDA, CDR2 SQIVND (reference sequence). The CDR3 extends over 15 amino acids. Trimming at V came to 8 bases and at J to 8 bases, leaving 11 bases not matched to a gene. The CDR3 is CASLKYSLAGDEQFF. CDR3 DNA (partial): TGTGCCAGTCTTAAGTACTCACTAGCGGGAGATGAG.

This clone appeared many times. At one of its ends the junction is not consistent with the germline gene, which may arise from a read error. The read is 3 residues too short to cover the CDR3 end, so that end is filled in from the germline J gene. The chain uses TRBV4-2 and TRBJ2-5; 12 nucleotides agree with TRBD2. This CDR3 contains 16 residues. Germline values: CDR1 LGHNA, CDR2 YNFKEQ. CDR3 bases read: TGCGCCAGCAGCCTTAGGCCTAGCGGGGGGGAAGAGACC. It encodes CASSLRPSGGEET. The whole CDR3 sequence is CASSLRPSGGEETQYF.

This clone was found many times. Read coverage stops 3 residues before the CDR3 terminus; the germline J gene supplies the remainder. The rearrangement joins TRBV20-1 to TRBJ1-1; no clear D gene. This CDR3 has 12 amino acids. The V end was cut by 0 bases, the J end by 5 bases, with 7 bases between. Per germline, CDR1 DFQATT and CDR2 SNEGSKA (reference sequence). This CDR3 is CSARDRVTEAFF. Partial CDR3 DNA: TGCAGTGCTAGAGATCGGGTTACTGAA.

At least ten counts were recorded for this clone. The read terminates 3 residues ahead of where the CDR3 ends, so the germline J gene completes it. This chain joins TRBV4-2 and TRBJ1-5, with 8 bases fitting TRBD1. Germline V lookup: CDR1 LGHNA, CDR2 YNFKEQ. V trimming: 2 bases; J trimming: 2 bases; junction bases outside the gene matches: 8. The CDR3 runs 17 residues. This CDR3 is CASSQLAQGARNQPQHF. Incomplete CDR3 DNA: TGTGCCAGCAGCCAATTGGCCCAGGGGGCACGCAATCAGCCC.

This clone was counted between two and nine times. From the germline J gene comes the end of the CDR3, since the read stops 3 residues before it. The chain has TRBV19 and TRBJ2-4; 7 bases are shared with TRBD1. The germline V gene has CDR1 LNHDA and CDR2 SQIVND (reference sequence). CDR3 length equals 15 residues. The part of the CDR3 DNA that was read is TGTGCCAGTAGTAACTGGGACAGCACTTTTTATGGT. Its protein product is CASSNWDSTFYG. The CDR3 as a whole reads CASSNWDSTFYGQYF.

This clone showed up many times. The missing CDR3 end, 3 residues past where the read stops, is filled in from the germline J gene. The rearrangement joins TRBV2 to TRBJ2-1; 10 bases agree with TRBD2. Germline V gene data show CDR1 as SNHLY and CDR2 as FYNNEI. V lost 6 bases to trimming and J lost 2 bases; unmatched junction nucleotides: 1. The CDR3 runs 14 residues. The CDR3 sequence: CASSLAGAYNEQFF. CDR3 bases read: TGTGCCAGCAGCCTAGCGGGGGCCTACAATGAG.

This clone occurred many times. Read sequence stops 3 residues before the CDR3 end, and the germline J gene provides the missing end. V usage is TRBV6-2 or TRBV6-3 and J usage is TRBJ2-1, with 11 bases matching TRBD1. The CDR3 sequence is 13 residues long. V was clipped by 8 bases and J by 4 bases; unmatched bases: 1. Germline CDR1 MNHEY, CDR2 SVGEGT. The DNA read from the CDR3 is TGTGCCAGCGGGACAGGGGGGTACAATGAG. This sequence encodes CASGTGGYNE. The complete CDR3 reads CASGTGGYNEQFF.

This clone has a count of ten or more. Other DNA sequences from this sample encode an identical CDR3 as well. The covered CDR3 bases are TGTGCCATCAGTGAGTCACCCGGGAACACTGAA. Amino acid sequence: CAISESPGNTE. The complete CDR3 protein is CAISESPGNTEAFF. This sequence joins TRBV10-3 and TRBJ1-1, with D hard to call. The read stops 3 residues short of the end of the CDR3; the missing end is completed from the germline J gene. CDR1 ENHRY and CDR2 SYGVKD come from the germline V gene. CDR3 size: 14 residues. The V and J ends lost 0 bases and 1 base respectively, with 6 bases between them.

This clone was detected ten times or more. The read is 3 residues too short to cover the CDR3 end, so that end is filled in from the germline J gene. The genes are TRBV6-2 or TRBV6-3 and TRBJ2-1; weak D call: TRBD2 (6 bases). Germline CDR1 is MNHEY and CDR2 is SVGEGT. V gave up 2 bases and J gave up 5 bases, with 16 bases separating them. This CDR3 has 16 residues. Partial CDR3 DNA: TGTGCCAGCAGTTACGATTTGATAGGGACTCACAATGAG. Translated: CASSYDLIGTHNE. The CDR3 in its entirety is CASSYDLIGTHNEQFF.

This clone has at least ten counts. Sequencing ends 3 residues short of the CDR3 end; the germline J gene provides the rest. V is TRBV20-1 and J is TRBJ2-5, with 10 bases aligning to TRBD2. Losses at the gene ends were 4 bases for V and 4 bases for J; bases not matched to a gene: 6. Germline V CDR1 and CDR2: DFQATT, SNEGSKA (reference sequence). This CDR3 is built from 14 residues. The CDR3 sequence is CSATKAGGPETQYF. The covered CDR3 bases are TGCAGTGCTACAAAAGCGGGGGGGCCAGAGACC.

Many counts were recorded for this clone. From the germline J gene comes the end of the CDR3, since the read stops 3 residues before it. The chain has TRBV4-2 and TRBJ2-2; TRBD1 might be the D (6 bases). The V end was cut by 4 bases, the J end by 2 bases, with 23 bases between. The CDR3 has 19 residues. Germline CDR1 reads LGHNA; CDR2 reads YNFKEQ. Partial CDR3 DNA: TGTGCCAGCAGCCTCGGGACAATTAATCCCACGATAAACACCGGGGAG. This codes for CASSLGTINPTINTGE. The entire CDR3 reads CASSLGTINPTINTGELFF.

This clone showed up many times. The read halts 3 residues ahead of the CDR3 end, with the missing end drawn from the germline J gene. The genes are TRBV7-9 and TRBJ2-5; D call uncertain. Germline CDR1 SEHNR, CDR2 FQNEAQ (reference sequence). The CDR3 has 13 residues. V lost 5 bases and J lost 5, with 12 bases in between. Partial CDR3 DNA: TGTGCCAGCAGCCGATGGCCAGAGGAGACC. Translation: CASSRWPEET. The whole CDR3 region reads CASSRWPEETQYF.